This TCR beta chain emerged from a study of blood T cells in healthy people across ages. Broader study findings: Not knowing donor CMV status may have confounded expanded clonotype changes.

For the second PCR, which ran for about 7 to 12 cycles, a sample-barcoded 5' primer and a J-beta primer mix were used. A single record per CDR3 protein comes from TCRdb applying MiXCR to the 5' RACE reads. In the table there are 450,000 to 700,000 distinct CDR3 sequences, about 26% of which are singletons. Points on this clonotype: As yet, its antigen is unknown.

In germline, CDR1 is DFQATT, CDR2 SNEGSKA (reference sequence). The CDR3 has 15 residues. V lost 4 bases and J 0 bases, leaving 14 bases between the germline ends. The source is a woman aged 70-85 years in good health. Sequencing used blood. The chain employs TRBV20-1 and TRBJ2-3; D is tentatively TRBD1 or TRBD2 (5 bases each). CDR3 in DNA: TGCAGTGCTACCACCCGGGACCAAAGCACAGATACGCAGTATTTT. Translated, it gives CSATTRDQSTDTQYF.